The clone carrying this TCR beta chain was counted only a few times. Its antigen is undetermined. This specimen comes from a study of cytomegalovirus exposure and HLA in healthy donors. Study observations and caveats: It was reported that the classifier diagnosed cytomegalovirus status with high specificity and sensitivity in both the original and validation cohorts.

Germline V CDR1 and CDR2: MDHEN, SYDVKM. The V gene end was trimmed by 6 bases and the J gene end by 2 bases; junction bases not matched to a gene: 9. The CDR3 length is 15 residues. The PCR contained 60 Vbeta and 13 Jbeta primers. Clones were read by immunoSEQ multiplex PCR, and TCRdb kept only the in-frame ones, dropping some. The repertoire includes more than 100,000 clones, 74% of them detected once, and about 6% sits in the top ten. The clonotype originates from a woman between 50 and 59 years old in good health and CMV-seropositive. Material for sequencing was PBMCs. The chain employs TRBV28 and TRBJ2-7; 8 bases map to TRBD1. This chain's CDR3 is CASSRTGHITYEQYF. The CDR3 coding sequence is TGTGCCAGCAGCCGGACAGGGCACATTACCTACGAGCAGTACTTC.